The 2 T cell receptor beta chains listed next were all sequenced from one sample in a study of shared clonotypes between healthy human individuals. Positive CCR7 selection of CD45RO-negative cells yielded the naive CD8 cells, and terminally differentiated effector memory CD45RA+ cells were excluded. Assay used: immunoSEQ multiplex PCR; TCRdb lists only in-frame clones, some missing. The sample has around 2,000,000 clones; roughly 91% are singletons. Sequenced sample: naive CD8+ T cells from PBMCs. All receptors come from a man between 18 and 35 years old in good health. Some clones in this sample may be carry-over from other donors' samples.

As concerns this clone: Other DNA variants within this sample encode the same CDR3. V usage is TRBV9 and J usage is TRBJ2-1, with a weak D call TRBD1 (6 bases). V shed 0 bases and J shed 7 bases, with 8 bases lying between them. This CDR3 region has 13 residues. Looked up from germline, CDR1 is SGDLS and CDR2 is YYNGEE. The DNA for the CDR3 is TGTGCCAGCAGCGTAGGCAGGGGTAATGAGCAGTTCTTC. Amino acid sequence: CASSVGRGNEQFF.

This chain connects TRBV11-2 to TRBJ1-1; D is undetermined. CDR1 and CDR2 (germline): SGHAT, FQNNGV. The CDR3 runs to 15 residues. Between the trimmed V and J ends, which lost 1 base and 3 bases, there was a span of 12 bases. CDR3 sequence reads: CASSLGPGGDTEAFF. CDR3 DNA: TGTGCCAGCAGCTTAGGCCCGGGCGGGGACACTGAAGCTTTCTTT.